The clone carrying this TCR beta chain was counted once. V was pared by 6 bases and J by 5 bases, with 14 bases between. This CDR3 spans 13 amino acids. CDR1 ENHRY and CDR2 SYGVKD come from the germline V gene. Measured with immunoSEQ multiplex PCR; TCRdb has only the in-frame clones, and not every one. Among fewer than 6,500 clones listed, 65% to 90% were seen once. This sample was taken from a study of chemoradiotherapy in HPV16-positive cancers. Samples were taken several times over chemoradiotherapy. V is TRBV10-3 and J is TRBJ2-7; D uncertain. The sequences come from tumor tissue, collected from a patient who underwent chemoradiotherapy. The TCR originated in a human donor with HPV-associated anogenital cancer. CDR3 DNA sequence: TGTGCCATCAGGGACCGGTCTTTGGACGAGCAGTACTTC. Residues: CAIRDRSLDEQYF.